This TCR beta chain was sequenced for a study of radiation and T cells in renal cell carcinoma (dated by TCRdb to about 2020). Looking at the study overall: The samples were obtained from a clinical trial, where primary renal cell carcinomas were treated with 15 Gy stereotactic body radiation therapy and then removed by nephrectomy 4 weeks afterward. A total of 50 to 60 samples underwent TCR beta sequencing, made up of some 26 tumors and about 27 peripheral blood samples. A total of about 3.8 million unique CDR3 nucleotide sequences, encoding roughly 3,000,000 unique CDR3 amino acid sequences, were found across all 50 or so samples. General conclusions and limits of the study: Dynamics of the blood repertoire were not tracked past 4 weeks after treatment. Because pretreatment tumor biopsies were not available, the baseline intratumoral presence of clonotypes could not be determined. The single-armed trial design could not address effects of radiation dose or scheduling on the TCR repertoire. In blood, the top tumor clonotypes increased from baseline to 2 weeks after radiation and then shrank by 4 weeks, which suggests a temporary expansion of tumor-resident clones.

For this clone: Its antigen specificity is not known. The sample holds no much larger clone one base away, and base qualities are not on file.

TCR beta libraries were generated from genomic DNA with the immunoSEQ kit, following the manufacturer's recommendations. Library preparation used a first multiplex PCR with proprietary primers, then a second PCR adding unique barcodes, with bead cleanups after each round. Each sample batch included a kit-provided positive control reaction and a negative control reaction. The final libraries were assessed on an Agilent 4200 TapeStation D1000 ScreenTape, pooled by volume, and quantified by qPCR. An Illumina NextSeq500 fitted with a MidOutput 150-cycle cartridge performed the sequencing, running 156 Read1 cycles and 15 Index1 cycles with the kit's custom primers. The pooled library was loaded at about 0.93 pM with roughly 19% PhiX control spiked in. As for the authors' bioinformatics: Vendor-processed data were analyzed in R, and a clonotype was defined as all T cells sharing the same CDR3 nucleotide sequence. For clone abundance analyses, frequencies were normalized to the 10,000 most abundant clones per sample. Before analysis, public T cell clones were removed, and these numbered fewer than six per sample on average. Tumor-enriched and baseline blood-enriched clonotypes were defined by at least a 32-fold difference in abundance between compartments. A beta-binomial differential abundance model was applied to find clonotypes that expanded or contracted between blood time points. The Baroni-Urbani and Buser coefficient was used to measure tumor-blood repertoire similarity, and groups were compared with two-tailed Wilcoxon tests in R. Drawn from immuneACCESS, this table holds only the in-frame rearrangements with V and J called that TCRdb kept. Clones are partly lost; checked studies trace under half to an unresolved V gene and leave the rest unexplained. Clonal size and the V and J genes are those of that table, whereas D and trimming came from the DNA. The sample table shows about 130,000 clones, and 81% are seen once. The ten largest account for roughly 5% of the sample.

What the time point label conveys for this sample: blood 2 weeks post-SBRT. This specimen's treatment or condition label, interpreted: 15 Gy SBRT to primary tumor, nephrectomy 4 weeks later. To track tumor-enriched clonotypes, serial peripheral blood was sampled from radiation-treated patients at baseline and at 2 weeks and 4 weeks after SBRT. Every patient's renal cell carcinoma showed clear cell pathology. Genomic DNA for TCR sequencing was prepared using the QIAamp DNA Blood Mini Kit (Qiagen). The analyses included just those samples that passed every quality control check. The CDR3, from cysteine to phenylalanine, totals 13 residues. This entry keeps only the CDR3 DNA: 39 bases, framed from base 1. Trimming takes 5 bases from V and 8 bases from J, and the germline ends sit 13 bases apart. CDR1 and CDR2 were assigned from the germline V gene as SGHAT and FQNNGV.

The source was blood, collected from a patient whose treatment included radiotherapy and nephrectomy. This receptor was obtained from a man in his forties or fifties with renal cell carcinoma. The chain employs TRBV11-2 and TRBJ2-4, with the D gene not clear enough to name. Read as DNA, the sequence is TGTGCCAGCAGCAATTTTGGTGCAGACATTCAGTACTTC. Its protein reads: CASSNFGADIQYF.